The following is a TCR beta chain sequence with its context. Its antigen is not known. These data belong to a study of lymphopenia after photon versus proton radiotherapy. Study outcomes and limitations: Better survival with proton therapy was suggested as possible, not demonstrated. Proton therapy kept repertoires fairly stable, unlike photons, which gained effector/memory cells. In patients who died, overall survival fell as post-nadir TCR diversity dropped more. After lymphocyte nadir, photon-treated repertoires showed oligoclonal expansion, especially CD8+ Temra.

CDR1 MNHNS and CDR2 SASEGT come from the germline V gene. This CDR3 is built from 14 residues. The germline V and J ends were trimmed by 4 bases and 2 bases, with 11 bases remaining between them. Measured with immunoSEQ multiplex PCR; TCRdb has only the in-frame clones, and not every one. Of about 160,000 clones listed, around 85% are singletons. The material sequenced was peripheral blood, taken from a patient treated with photon-based radiotherapy. The chain recombines TRBV6-1 with TRBJ1-2; possible D gene TRBD1, 5 bases. This clonotype was obtained from a man aged 45-60 years with gastric cancer. CDR3 nucleotide sequence: TGTGCCAGCAGTGCAACAGGAAGGAACTATGGCTACACCTTC. This sequence encodes CASSATGRNYGYTF.